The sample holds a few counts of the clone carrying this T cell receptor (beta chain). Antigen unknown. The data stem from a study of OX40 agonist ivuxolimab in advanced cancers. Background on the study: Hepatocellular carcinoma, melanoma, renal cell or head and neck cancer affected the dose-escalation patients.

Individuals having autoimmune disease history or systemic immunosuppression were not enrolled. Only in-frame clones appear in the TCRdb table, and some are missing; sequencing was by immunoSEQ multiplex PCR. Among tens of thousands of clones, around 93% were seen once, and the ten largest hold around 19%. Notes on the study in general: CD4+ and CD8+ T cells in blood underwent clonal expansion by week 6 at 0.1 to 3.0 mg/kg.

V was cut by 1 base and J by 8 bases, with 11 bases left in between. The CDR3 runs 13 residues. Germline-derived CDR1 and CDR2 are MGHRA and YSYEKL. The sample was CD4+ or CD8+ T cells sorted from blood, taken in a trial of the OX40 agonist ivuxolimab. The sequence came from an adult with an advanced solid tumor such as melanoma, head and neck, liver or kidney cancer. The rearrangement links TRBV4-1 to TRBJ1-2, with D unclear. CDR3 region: CASSQVGFSGYTF. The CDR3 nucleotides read TGCGCCAGCAGCCAAGTAGGGTTTTCCGGCTACACCTTC.